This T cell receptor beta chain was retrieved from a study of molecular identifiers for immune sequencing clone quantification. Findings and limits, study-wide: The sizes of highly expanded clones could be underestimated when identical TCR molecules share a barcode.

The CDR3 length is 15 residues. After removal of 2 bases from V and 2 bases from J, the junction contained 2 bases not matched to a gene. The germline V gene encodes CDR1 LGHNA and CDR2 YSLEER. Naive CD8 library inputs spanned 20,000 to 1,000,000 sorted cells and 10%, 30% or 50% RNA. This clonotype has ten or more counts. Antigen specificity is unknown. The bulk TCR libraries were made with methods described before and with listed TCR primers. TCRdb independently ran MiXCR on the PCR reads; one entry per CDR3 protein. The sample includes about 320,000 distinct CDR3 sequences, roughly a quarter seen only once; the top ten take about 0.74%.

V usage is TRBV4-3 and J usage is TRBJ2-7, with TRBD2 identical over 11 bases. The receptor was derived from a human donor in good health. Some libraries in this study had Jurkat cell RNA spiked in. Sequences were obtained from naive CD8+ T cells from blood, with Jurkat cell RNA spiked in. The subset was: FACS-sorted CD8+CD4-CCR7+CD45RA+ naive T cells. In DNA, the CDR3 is TGCGCCAGCAGCCAACTAGCGGGGGGTACCTACGAGCAGTACTTC. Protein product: CASSQLAGGTYEQYF.